The 25 T cell receptor beta chains below were found in one sample sequenced in a study of siplizumab effects on memory and regulatory T cells. Assay used: immunoSEQ multiplex PCR; TCRdb lists only in-frame clones, some missing. The sample gives about 91,000 clones, approximately 93% of which show up once; over 5.5% is in the top ten. Source material: CD8+ T cells sorted from blood. The receptors stem from a human donor in good health.

This clone was recorded only once. The V call is TRBV12-5, the J call TRBJ2-7, with D perhaps TRBD1 or TRBD2 (5 bases each). This CDR3 region has 12 residues. Germline loops: CDR1 LGHNT, CDR2 FRNRAP. Trimming stripped 8 bases from V and 0 bases from J, with 8 bases between. CDR3 DNA sequence: TGTGCTAGTTGGGGGAGCTCCTACGAGCAGTACTTC. Its protein product is CASWGSSYEQYF.

This clone was counted once. The chain couples TRBV30 to TRBJ1-5; no firm D call. In germline, CDR1 is GTSNPN, CDR2 SVGIG (reference sequence). CDR3 size: 8 residues. The V end was cut by 7 bases, the J end by 11 bases, with 6 bases between. The CDR3 reads CASLSQHF. The CDR3 nucleotides are TGTGCCTCACTTTCCCAGCATTTT.

This rearrangement joins TRBV11-2 to TRBJ2-1, with TRBD2 matching over 9 bases. The ends lost 5 bases at V and 2 bases at J; junction bases unmatched: 4. Germline V gene sequence: CDR1 SGHAT, CDR2 FQNNGV. The CDR3 consists of 15 residues. CDR3 loop: CASSVAGGPYNEQFF. CDR3 nucleotides: TGTGCCAGCAGCGTTGCGGGGGGGCCCTACAATGAGCAGTTCTTC. Full variable domain (outside the CDR3, taken from reference TRBV11-2 and TRBJ2-1): EAGVAQSPRYKIIEKRQSVAFWCNPISGHATLYWYQQILGQGPKLLIQFQNNGVVDDSQLPKDRFSAERLKGVDSTLKIQPAKLEDSAVYLCASSVAGGPYNEQFFGPGTRLTVL.

Note on this clone: An end of the junction differs from the germline gene, which may be a read error. The V gene is TRBV15, the J gene TRBJ1-2, with 8 bases that match TRBD1. Germline V lookup: CDR1 LNHNV, CDR2 YYDKDF (reference sequence). The CDR3 is 14 amino acids. DNA for the CDR3: TGTGCCACCAGCAGAGAGGAGGGACAGGAAGACGCCAACTTC. Its translation is CATSREEGQEDANF.

The chain uses TRBV2 and TRBJ2-7, with 8 bases that match TRBD2. This CDR3 spans 15 amino acids. V trimming: 3 bases; J trimming: 2 bases; junction bases outside the gene matches: 6. CDR1 and CDR2 from the germline V gene are SNHLY and FYNNEI. DNA of the CDR3: TGTGCCAGCAGTGACCTAGCGGGCTATACCTACGAGCAGTACTTC. Encoded protein: CASSDLAGYTYEQYF.

This chain joins TRBV19 and TRBJ2-7, with 8 bases aligning to TRBD1. The V segment lost 0 bases and the J segment 2 bases; nucleotides outside the gene matches: 3. The CDR3 contains 15 residues. Germline CDR1 reads LNHDA; CDR2 reads SQIVND (reference sequence). CDR3 in amino acids: CASSIDWDRPYEQYF. The CDR3, as DNA: TGTGCCAGTAGTATAGATTGGGACAGGCCCTACGAGCAGTACTTC.

This clone has more than one count but fewer than ten. The genes are TRBV11-2 and TRBJ1-6; TRBD1 aligns across 7 bases. V shed 1 base and J 10 bases; nucleotides not matched to a gene: 4. Looked up from germline, CDR1 is SGHAT and CDR2 is FQNNGV. The CDR3 sequence is 14 residues long. The CDR3 sequence: CASSLGQGGSPLHF. DNA of the CDR3: TGTGCCAGCAGCTTAGGACAGGGTGGGTCACCCCTCCACTTT.

The genes are TRBV7-6 and TRBJ1-6; 7 positions agree with TRBD1. V lost 5 bases to trimming and J lost 10 bases; unmatched junction nucleotides: 11. The CDR3 has 15 amino acids. Per the germline V gene, CDR1 is SGHVS and CDR2 is FNYEAQ. In nucleotides, the CDR3 is TGTGCCAGCAGCCACACAGGGGAGAAGGGGTCACCCCTCCACTTT. Residues: CASSHTGEKGSPLHF.

This sequence joins TRBV25-1 and TRBJ2-2; no clear D gene. Germline lookup yields CDR1 MGHDK and CDR2 SYGVNS. The V gene lost 7 bases and the J gene lost 2 bases, with 2 bases spanning the gap. The CDR3 consists of 11 residues. CDR3 bases: TGTGCCAGCACTAACACCGGGGAGCTGTTTTTT. Its translation is CASTNTGELFF.

The J gene is TRBJ2-1, the V gene TRBV6-5, with D perhaps TRBD2 (5 bases). Trimming removed 7 bases from V and 6 bases from J, with 10 bases in between. Looked up from germline, CDR1 is MNHEY and CDR2 is SVGAGI. The CDR3 loop spans 12 amino acids. Here the CDR3 DNA reads TGTGCCAGCAAACTAGGGCCCAATGAGCAGTTCTTC. Encoded protein: CASKLGPNEQFF.

The chain joins TRBV9 to TRBJ1-6, with D perhaps TRBD1 (6 bases). This CDR3 contains 16 residues. Deletions cut 4 bases from V and 7 bases from J, with 18 bases between. Germline V gene sequence: CDR1 SGDLS, CDR2 YYNGEE. In DNA form, the CDR3 reads TGTGCCAGCAGCCCGACCTGGGGGGCCGCGAATTCACCCCTCCACTTT. It specifies CASSPTWGAANSPLHF. Together with reference TRBV9 and TRBJ1-6, the CDR3 gives the full variable domain: DSGVTQTPKHLITATGQRVTLRCSPRSGDLSVYWYQQSLDQGLQFLIQYYNGEERAKGNILERFSAQQFPDLHSELNLSSLELGDSALYFCASSPTWGAANSPLHFGNGTRLTVT.

The rearrangement joins TRBV6-5 to TRBJ1-4, with D possibly TRBD1 on 6 matching bases. Germline V gene lookup returns CDR1 MNHEY and CDR2 SVGAGI. V was clipped by 2 bases and J by 6 bases, with 10 bases between them. CDR3 length: 14 amino acids. This CDR3 reads CASSYEGGDEKLFF. The CDR3 DNA is TGTGCCAGCAGTTACGAAGGGGGAGATGAAAAACTGTTTTTT.

This clone was counted once. In DNA, the CDR3 is TGTGCCAGCAGCTTGGGCAGGGGGGACAATCAGCCCCAGCATTTT. It specifies CASSLGRGDNQPQHF. The chain couples TRBV5-6 to TRBJ1-5; 7 bases align to TRBD1. This CDR3 has 15 residues. CDR1 and CDR2 from the germline V gene are SGHDT and YYEEEE. V trimming: 0 bases; J trimming: 3 bases; junction bases outside the gene matches: 3.

This clone has just one count. This chain joins TRBV6-6 and TRBJ1-5; D not resolved. Germline loops: CDR1 MNHNY, CDR2 SVGAGI (reference sequence). The V gene lost 3 bases and the J gene lost 5 bases, with 11 bases spanning the gap. The CDR3 consists of 14 residues. The CDR3: CASSYPGPYQPQHF. The CDR3 nucleotides read TGTGCCAGCAGTTATCCGGGCCCCTATCAGCCCCAGCATTTT.

This chain connects TRBV19 to TRBJ1-1; 7 bases map to TRBD1. V dropped 5 bases and J dropped 1; count of bases not matched to a gene: 4. The V gene's germline CDR1 is LNHDA and CDR2 SQIVND (reference sequence). The CDR3 contains 14 residues. CDR3: CASSWAGGNTEAFF. CDR3 nucleotide sequence: TGTGCCAGTAGTTGGGCAGGGGGGAACACTGAAGCTTTCTTT.

The rearrangement links TRBV5-1 to TRBJ2-7; 8 bases align to TRBD2. This CDR3 region has 15 residues. CDR1 and CDR2 from the germline V gene are SGHRS and YFSETQ. V lost 5 bases, J lost 3 bases, and 10 bases stayed unmatched. CDR3 amino acids: CASSLGSGSIYEQYF. CDR3 nucleotides: TGCGCCAGCAGTCTGGGCAGCGGGAGTATCTACGAGCAGTACTTC.

In DNA, the CDR3 is TGTGCCAGCAGCCCCTTGGGTGTAACAGATACGCAGTATTTT. Its protein product is CASSPLGVTDTQYF. The rearrangement uses TRBV5-4 and TRBJ2-3; no reliable D call. Trimming cost V 4 bases and J 3 bases, with 12 bases left between them. The CDR3 runs to 14 residues. Germline CDR1 SGHNT, CDR2 YYREEE (reference sequence).

The gene calls are TRBV5-6 and TRBJ2-3, with 7 bases matching TRBD2. V was pared by 0 bases and J by 1 base, with 5 bases of the junction left unmatched. Germline-derived CDR1 and CDR2 are SGHDT and YYEEEE. CDR3 length: 16 residues. CDR3: CASSLAALAGTDTQYF. CDR3 bases: TGTGCCAGCAGCTTGGCTGCGCTAGCGGGCACAGATACGCAGTATTTT. The full variable domain, rest sourced from reference TRBV5-6 and TRBJ2-3, is DAGVTQSPTHLIKTRGQQVTLRCSPKSGHDTVSWYQQALGQGPQFIFQYYEEEERQRGNFPDRFSGHQFPNYSSELNVNALLLGDSALYLCASSLAALAGTDTQYFGPGTRLTVL.

V is TRBV4-1 and J is TRBJ1-1; D is uncertain. From germline, CDR1 is MGHRA and CDR2 YSYEKL. This CDR3 has 13 residues. Trimming removed 0 bases from V and 7 bases from J, with 9 bases in between. CDR3: CASSQEVGIEAFF. As DNA, the CDR3 is TGCGCCAGCAGCCAAGAGGTCGGGATTGAAGCTTTCTTT.

The chain is built from TRBV18 and TRBJ1-1; the D is unclear. The CDR3 loop spans 12 amino acids. The germline V gene has CDR1 KGHSH and CDR2 LQKENI. Trimming removed 5 bases at V and 6 bases at J, with 10 bases between. This CDR3 reads CASSTLAPEAFF. CDR3 DNA: TGTGCCAGCTCAACGCTAGCTCCTGAAGCTTTCTTT.

The J gene is TRBJ1-3, the V gene TRBV4-3; D gene uncertain. V was clipped by 1 base and J by 4 bases, with 11 bases between them. CDR3 length equals 15 residues. Germline V gene lookup returns CDR1 LGHNA and CDR2 YSLEER. CDR3 coding DNA: TGCGCCAGCAGCCAAGGGCGGCTGACGGGAAACACCATATATTTT. Translation gives CASSQGRLTGNTIYF.

V gene TRBV2 combines with J gene TRBJ2-7; the D call may be TRBD1 or TRBD2 (5 bases each). This CDR3 comprises 15 residues. Trimming cost V 5 bases and J 3 bases, with 17 bases left between them. The germline V gene encodes CDR1 SNHLY and CDR2 FYNNEI. The CDR3 bases are TGTGCCAGCAGTACCGGGGCCCGAGCGGACTACGAGCAGTACTTC. Its translation: CASSTGARADYEQYF.

The chain couples TRBV19 to TRBJ2-7; the D gene is possibly TRBD2 (5 bases). From germline, CDR1 is LNHDA and CDR2 SQIVND (reference sequence). This CDR3 contains 13 residues. The germline V and J ends were trimmed by 5 bases and 1 base, with 9 bases remaining between them. The CDR3 sequence is CASSPGESYEQYF. The CDR3 DNA reads TGTGCCAGTAGTCCCGGGGAGTCCTACGAGCAGTACTTC.

This clone was picked up a small number of times. The genes are TRBV19 and TRBJ1-5; D may be TRBD1 (5 bases). This CDR3 has 14 residues. Germline values: CDR1 LNHDA, CDR2 SQIVND (reference sequence). V lost 0 bases to trimming and J lost 7 bases, with 10 bases between them. Written as DNA, the CDR3 is TGTGCCAGTAGTATAGAGGGGGGACGCCAGCCCCAGCATTTT. It encodes CASSIEGGRQPQHF. The full variable domain, its missing parts supplied by reference TRBV19 and TRBJ1-5, is DGGITQSPKYLFRKEGQNVTLSCEQNLNHDAMYWYRQDPGQGLRLIYYSQIVNDFQKGDIAEGYSVSREKKESFPLTVTSAQKNPTAFYLCASSIEGGRQPQHFGDGTRLSIL.

The chain is built from TRBV4-2 and TRBJ1-1, with D possibly matching TRBD1 (6 bases). V was trimmed by 5 bases and J by 4 bases, leaving 29 bases between them. The CDR3 is 19 residues long. Germline V lookup: CDR1 LGHNA, CDR2 YNFKEQ. CDR3 nucleotide sequence: TGTGCCAGCAGCATGGCGGGTAGGGGAATCGAGGGGGGAATCACTGAAGCTTTCTTT. Translation gives CASSMAGRGIEGGITEAFF.